This TCR beta chain appears in the sequencing data of a study of cytotoxic CD8 clonotypes in ibrutinib-treated CLL. Concerning this clone itself: The antigen is not known.

V dropped 4 bases and J dropped 6 bases, with 11 bases sitting between them. This CDR3 has 13 residues. CDR1 and CDR2 from the germline V gene are MGHDK and SYGVNS. Profiled with immunoSEQ multiplex PCR; TCRdb holds only in-frame clones, not every one. The sample consists of around 200,000 clones, roughly 65% of them appearing once. Overall study findings and caveats: Pretreatment clonality was elevated relative to age-matched healthy donors and paralleled circulating CD8+ T-cell counts. Clonality rose at ibrutinib response, held steady in sustained remission, and fell toward baseline at progression.

The V gene is TRBV25-1, the J gene TRBJ2-3; D perhaps matches TRBD1 (6 bases). The source of this sequence is a human donor with chronic lymphocytic leukemia. The sample consisted of PBMCs, taken after 12 months of ibrutinib treatment. The CDR3 DNA sequence: TGTGCCAGCAGTGGTCAGGGGCGGGATACGCAGTATTTT. It codes for CASSGQGRDTQYF.